This T cell receptor (beta chain) was retrieved from a study of blood T cell repertoires in COVID-19. Study in general: From T cells, B-cell-depleted T cells, or PBMCs came the material, which was cDNA or gDNA.

The germline CDR1 and CDR2 sequences are SGDLS and YYNGEE. This CDR3 contains 16 residues. The V and J ends lost 2 bases and 1 base, in that order; junction bases with no gene match: 8. The protocol was immunoSEQ multiplex PCR, while the TCRdb copy is restricted to in-frame clones and leaves out a portion. The sample has 88,000 or so clones; around nine tenths are singletons. This sequence originates from a man aged 60 to 75 with acute or convalescent COVID-19. The specimen sequenced was peripheral blood. The rearrangement links TRBV9 to TRBJ1-1, with 7 bases fitting TRBD1. CDR3 in DNA: TGTGCCAGCAGCGTTACAGGGGTAACCCCGAACACTGAAGCTTTCTTT. Its translation is CASSVTGVTPNTEAFF.